This T cell receptor beta chain was documented in a study of Graves' ophthalmopathy and Graves' hyperthyroidism (dated by TCRdb to 2017 to 2018). With regard to the full study: A patient counted as having stable hyperthyroidism if there was no progression to ophthalmopathy within 18 months of follow-up. To tell Graves' ophthalmopathy apart from Graves' hyperthyroidism, and to predict which patients would progress to ophthalmopathy, the study relied on TCR beta repertoire signatures. In total, 135 blood samples were TCR-sequenced: 40 to 45 ophthalmopathy, some 75 hyperthyroidism and roughly 17 hyperthyroidism-to-ophthalmopathy patients. To explore V-J signatures that distinguish ophthalmopathy from hyperthyroidism, a discovery set of 100 patients was enrolled, made up of 40 to 45 with ophthalmopathy and roughly 57 with stable hyperthyroidism. An independent validation cohort comprised 18 to 20 hyperthyroidism patients and roughly 15 patients who later progressed from hyperthyroidism to ophthalmopathy. In more than five hyperthyroidism patients, the T-cell repertoires found in thyroid tissue were compared with those found in blood. Once sampling was done, hyperthyroidism patients were given methimazole at a starting dose of 30 mg daily, while ophthalmopathy patients were given high-dose intravenous methylprednisolone.

For repertoire sequencing, TCR beta CDR3 regions were amplified from RNA transcripts. The first round was an RT-PCR using HTBI primers with the Qiagen OneStep RT-PCR kit, and this first round was followed by a second-round multiplex PCR, then size selection and purification. The libraries underwent paired-end sequencing with 100 bp reads on an Illumina HiSeq2000. The paper's processing steps were these. SOAPnuke was used to process the reads, removing any read that contained adapters or uncalled bases, had a mean Phred below 15, or lacked an exact match to the constant primer or identifier. COPE v1.2.5 was used to merge the high-quality paired reads. Clonotypes were defined as unique nucleotide sequences and were aligned to IMGT TRB V, D and J references using MiTCR v1.1. Analysis was restricted to V-J combinations with a frequency above 0.0001, which covered roughly 99% of repertoires. For each V-J combination, a TCR clonal expansion and chaos score was defined as the ratio of F50 clonal expansion to chaos observed in the TCRdist matrix. Welch's t-statistics and random forest were used to narrow the features down to around 12 V-J combinations, which were then fed into a naive Bayes classifier. Thyroid-blood repertoire similarity was quantified with the Morisita-Horn index. The raw public reads went through TCRdb reprocessing: fastp at Q25, MiXCR clone calling, in-frame beta chains kept. Every distinct CDR3 protein forms one entry, paired with its most common genes and DNA. What appears here as the V and J calls and clone size reflects TCRdb's work, not the paper's. The sample profile shows 500,000 to 600,000 distinct CDR3 sequences; approximately 37% of them were found once. Less than 4.5% of the sample lies in the top ten.

CDR1 and CDR2 are read off the germline V gene (reference sequence) as DFQATT and SNEGSKA. The CDR3 contains 16 residues, cysteine and phenylalanine counted. Only CDR3 DNA is held: 48 bases, read in frame from base 1. V lost 0 bases and J lost 6 bases, and the count of bases not matched to a germline gene is 4. Points on this clonotype: Which antigen it targets is not known. No much larger clone is present one base from it, and per-base qualities are unavailable.

Hyperthyroidism patients were newly diagnosed, with disease duration under 2 months, and aged 18 to 65 years. Patients with other autoimmune diseases, uncontrolled infections, pregnancy or lactation were excluded. Clinical symptoms, serum thyroxine, TRAb, thyroid ultrasound and orbital computed tomography were used for diagnosis. Total RNA was extracted with Trizol reagent and quality-checked on an Agilent 2100 Bioanalyzer. Here is what the overall study found, with its caveats: Sample size was not statistically predetermined, and group allocation was not concealed from the investigators. Ophthalmopathy was separated from stable hyperthyroidism by the 13-signature model with just under 90% sensitivity and roughly 82% specificity in cross-validation and with 80%/75% in the test set. In validation, the model predicted ophthalmopathy progression with 70.59% sensitivity and roughly 72% specificity; roughly 11 predicted patients were CT-confirmed with GO in a median of 6.5 months. Among expanded thyroid clonotypes with frequency above 0.001, most also showed up in blood, which suggests that blood repertoires may reflect the thyroid immune response.

This TCR came from an adult man with Graves' hyperthyroidism. The chain was built from TRBV20-1 and TRBJ2-2, and TRBD2 aligns with 13 junction nucleotides. Sequenced sample: peripheral blood or thyroid tissue (not recorded which). The CDR3 in this case is CSARDGLAGEAGELFF. The base sequence is TGCAGTGCTAGAGACGGACTAGCGGGAGAGGCCGGGGAGCTGTTTTTT.